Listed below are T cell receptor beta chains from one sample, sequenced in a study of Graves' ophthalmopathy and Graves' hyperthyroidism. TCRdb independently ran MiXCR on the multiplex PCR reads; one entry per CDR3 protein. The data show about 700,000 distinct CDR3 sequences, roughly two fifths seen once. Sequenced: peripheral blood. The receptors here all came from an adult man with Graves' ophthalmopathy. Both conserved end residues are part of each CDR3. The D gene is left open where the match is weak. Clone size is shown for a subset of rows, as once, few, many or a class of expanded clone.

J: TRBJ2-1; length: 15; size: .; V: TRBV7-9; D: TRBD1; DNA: TGTGCCAGCAGCCGGGGACAGGGGGCTTCCAATGAGCAGTTCTTC; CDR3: CASSRGQGASNEQFF
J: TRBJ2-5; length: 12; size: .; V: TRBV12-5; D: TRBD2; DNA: TGTGCTAGTGGTTGGGGGGGAGAGACCCAGTACTTC; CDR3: CASGWGGETQYF
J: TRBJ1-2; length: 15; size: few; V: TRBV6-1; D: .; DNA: TGTGCCAGCAGCCCCGAGTGGGGATTGCACTATGGCTACACCTTC; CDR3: CASSPEWGLHYGYTF
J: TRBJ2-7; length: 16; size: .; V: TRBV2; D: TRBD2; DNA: TGTGCCAGCAGTGATCAAACTAGCGGGAGTAAACACGAGCAGTACTTC; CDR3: CASSDQTSGSKHEQYF
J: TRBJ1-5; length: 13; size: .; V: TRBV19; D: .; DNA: TGTGCCTGGAGTGTACTGCTAGGTCAGCCCCAGCATTTT; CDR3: CAWSVLLGQPQHF
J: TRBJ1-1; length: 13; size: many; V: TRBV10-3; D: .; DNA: TGTGCCATCAGCGGACTGGGGAACACTGAAGCTTTCTTT; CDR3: CAISGLGNTEAFF
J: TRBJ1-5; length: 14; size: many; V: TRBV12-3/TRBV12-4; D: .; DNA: TGTGCCAGCAGTCCAGGGATTAGCAATCAGCCCCAGCATTTT; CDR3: CASSPGISNQPQHF
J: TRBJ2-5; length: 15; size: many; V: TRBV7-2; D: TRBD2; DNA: TGTGCCAGCACCTCCCTAGCGGGCCGACGGGAGACCCAGTACTTC; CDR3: CASTSLAGRRETQYF
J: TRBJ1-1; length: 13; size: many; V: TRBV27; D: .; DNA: TGTGCCAGCATGAGCCTGGTGGGCACTGAAGCTTTCTTT; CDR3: CASMSLVGTEAFF
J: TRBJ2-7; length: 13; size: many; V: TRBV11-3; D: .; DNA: TGTGCCAGCAGCATGGGCTTAGCCGGCGAGCAGTACTTC; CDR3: CASSMGLAGEQYF
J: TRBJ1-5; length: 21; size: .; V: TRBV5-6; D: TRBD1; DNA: TGTGCCAGCAGCTTGGCCCCGAAACAGGGGCCTTATATAGATCTCAATCAGCCCCAGCATTTT; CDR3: CASSLAPKQGPYIDLNQPQHF
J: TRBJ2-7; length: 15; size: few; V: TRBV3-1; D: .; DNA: TGTGCCAGCAGTCCCAAGTTGGACCGACGCTACGAGCAGTACTTC; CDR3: CASSPKLDRRYEQYF
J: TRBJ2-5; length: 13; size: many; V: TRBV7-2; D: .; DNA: TGTGCCAGCAGCTTAATGGGACAAGAGACCCAGTACTTC; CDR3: CASSLMGQETQYF
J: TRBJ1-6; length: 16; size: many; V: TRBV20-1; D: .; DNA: TGCAGTGCTAGAGCGGTCCTCGAGGGATATAATTCACCCCTCCACTTT; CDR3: CSARAVLEGYNSPLHF
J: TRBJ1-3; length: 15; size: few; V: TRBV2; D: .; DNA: TGTGCCAGCAATTCAGGGGCCAACTCTGGAAACACCATATATTTT; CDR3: CASNSGANSGNTIYF
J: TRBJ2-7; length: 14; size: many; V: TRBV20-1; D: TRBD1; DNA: TGCAGTGCTAGGGGGACAGGGGGCCCCTACGAGCAGTACTTC; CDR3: CSARGTGGPYEQYF
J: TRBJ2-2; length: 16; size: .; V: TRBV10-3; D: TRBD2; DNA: TGTGCCATCAGTGAGTGGGGAGGGCCCCACACCGGGGAGCTGTTTTTT; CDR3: CAISEWGGPHTGELFF
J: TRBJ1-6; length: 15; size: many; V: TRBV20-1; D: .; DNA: TGCAGTGCTAGATTACCTGGGGGGCCCAACTCACCCCTCCACTTT; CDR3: CSARLPGGPNSPLHF
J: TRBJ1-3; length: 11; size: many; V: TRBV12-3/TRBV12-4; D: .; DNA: TGTGCCAGCAGTTTTTACCCAACCATATATTTT; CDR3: CASSFYPTIYF
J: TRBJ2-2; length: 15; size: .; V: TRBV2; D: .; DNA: TGTGCCAGCAGCCCCGGGACAACGAACACCGGGGAGCTGTTTTTT; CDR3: CASSPGTTNTGELFF
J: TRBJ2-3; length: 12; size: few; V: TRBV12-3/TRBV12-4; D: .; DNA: TGTGCCAGCAGGGACCTCACAGATACGCAGTATTTT; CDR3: CASRDLTDTQYF
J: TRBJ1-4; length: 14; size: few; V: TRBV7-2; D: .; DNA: TGTGCCAGCAGCTTAGCCGGGGATAATGAAAAACTGTTTTTT; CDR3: CASSLAGDNEKLFF
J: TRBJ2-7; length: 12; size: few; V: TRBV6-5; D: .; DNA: TGTGCCAGCAGGGACATTTCTTACGAGCAGTACTTC; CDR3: CASRDISYEQYF
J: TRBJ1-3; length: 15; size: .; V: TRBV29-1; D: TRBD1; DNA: TGCAGCGTCGATTGGGACAGGGAGACTGGAAACACCATATATTTT; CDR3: CSVDWDRETGNTIYF
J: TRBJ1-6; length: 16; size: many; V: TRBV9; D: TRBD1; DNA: TGTGCCAGCAGCCCCCGGACAGGGGGGGAGGGTTCACCCCTCCACTTT; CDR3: CASSPRTGGEGSPLHF
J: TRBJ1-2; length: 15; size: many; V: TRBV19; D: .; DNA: TGTGCCAGTAAAACGACCGGGACGGCAAACTATGGCTACACCTTC; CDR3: CASKTTGTANYGYTF
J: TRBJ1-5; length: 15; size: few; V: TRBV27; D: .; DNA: TGTGCCAGCGCGGTGGTAGGGAGGCCGAATCAGCCCCAGCATTTT; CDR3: CASAVVGRPNQPQHF
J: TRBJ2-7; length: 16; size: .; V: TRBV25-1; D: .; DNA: TGTGCCAGCAGCCAAGAGGTTTCGGCAGGATCCTACGAGCAGTACTTC; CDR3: CASSQEVSAGSYEQYF
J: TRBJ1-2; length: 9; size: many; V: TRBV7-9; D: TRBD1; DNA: TGTACAGGGGGCTATGGCTACACCTTC; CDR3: CTGGYGYTF
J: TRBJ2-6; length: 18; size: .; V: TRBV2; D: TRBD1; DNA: TGTGCCAGCAGTGACCGACAGGGCCCTGGCTCTGGGGCCAACGTCCTGACTTTC; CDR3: CASSDRQGPGSGANVLTF
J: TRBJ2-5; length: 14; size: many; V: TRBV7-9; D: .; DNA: TGTGCCAGCAGCTTAGCGGGAGCCGGGGAGACCCAGTACTTC; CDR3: CASSLAGAGETQYF
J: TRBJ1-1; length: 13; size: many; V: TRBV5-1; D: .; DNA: TGCGCCAGCAGCCCGGACGGGGAGGGAGAAGCTTTCTTT; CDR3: CASSPDGEGEAFF
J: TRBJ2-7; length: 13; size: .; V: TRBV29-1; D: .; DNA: TGCAGCAGTGAAGCGGCAGGCACCTTCGAGCAGTACTTC; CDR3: CSSEAAGTFEQYF
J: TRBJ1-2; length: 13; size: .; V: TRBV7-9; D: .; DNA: TGTGCCAGCAGCAGGACAAGTGGTAATGGCTACACCTTC; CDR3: CASSRTSGNGYTF
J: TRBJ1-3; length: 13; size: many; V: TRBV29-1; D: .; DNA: TGCAGCGTTGTAGCCAGGGAAATAAACACCATATATTTT; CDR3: CSVVAREINTIYF
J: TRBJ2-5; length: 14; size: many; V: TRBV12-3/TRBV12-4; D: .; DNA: TGTGCCAGCAGTTACGACTCTGCACAAGAGACCCAGTACTTC; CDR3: CASSYDSAQETQYF
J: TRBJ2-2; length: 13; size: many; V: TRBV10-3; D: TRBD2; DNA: TGTGCCTCTGGGCTAGCGGTCACCGGGGAGCTGTTTTTT; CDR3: CASGLAVTGELFF
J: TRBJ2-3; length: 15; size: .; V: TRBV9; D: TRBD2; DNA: TGTGCCAGCAGCGTAGGTCAGCGGGAGACAGATACGCAGTATTTT; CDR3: CASSVGQRETDTQYF
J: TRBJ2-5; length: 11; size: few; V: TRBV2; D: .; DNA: TGTGCCATCTCTCCCCAAGAGACCCAGTACTTC; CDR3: CAISPQETQYF
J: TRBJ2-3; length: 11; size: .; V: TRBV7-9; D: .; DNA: TGTGCCAGCACGCTCCGGGGTACGCAGTATTTT; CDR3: CASTLRGTQYF
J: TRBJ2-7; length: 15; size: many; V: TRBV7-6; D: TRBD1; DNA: TGTGCCAGCAGCCCCCGGGACAGGGGGTCCTACGAGCAGTACTTC; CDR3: CASSPRDRGSYEQYF
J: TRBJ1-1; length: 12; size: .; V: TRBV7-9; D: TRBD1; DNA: TGTGCCAGCTCACCAGGGGGGTCTGAAGCTTTCTTT; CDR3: CASSPGGSEAFF
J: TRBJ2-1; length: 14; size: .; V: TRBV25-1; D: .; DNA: TGTGCCAGCAGCTGGAGGGGGCCCTACAATGAGCAGTTCTTC; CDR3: CASSWRGPYNEQFF
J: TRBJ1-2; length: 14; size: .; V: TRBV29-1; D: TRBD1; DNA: TGCAGCGTTGCCCGGACAGGGGGCGACTATGGCTACACCTTC; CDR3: CSVARTGGDYGYTF
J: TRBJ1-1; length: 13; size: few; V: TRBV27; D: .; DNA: TGTGCCAGCAGTTTATTCAGGGCGACTGAAGCTTTCTTT; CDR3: CASSLFRATEAFF
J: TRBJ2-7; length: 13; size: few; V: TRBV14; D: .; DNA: TGTGCCAGCAGCCAAGCACCTTTCTACGAGCAGTACTTC; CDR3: CASSQAPFYEQYF
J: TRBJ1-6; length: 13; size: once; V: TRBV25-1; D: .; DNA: TGTGCCAGAGGCGAAGGCGGGGGTTCACCCCTCCACTTT; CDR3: CARGEGGGSPLHF
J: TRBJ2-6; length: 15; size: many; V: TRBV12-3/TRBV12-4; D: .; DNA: TGTGCCAGCAGTTTAAGCCCCCCCGGGGCCAACGTCCTGACTTTC; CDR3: CASSLSPPGANVLTF
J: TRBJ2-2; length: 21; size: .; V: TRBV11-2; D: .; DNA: .; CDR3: CASSTYICSAGTLGGTGELFF
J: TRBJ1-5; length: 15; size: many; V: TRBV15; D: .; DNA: TGTGCCACCAGTAAACAGGAGGATAGCAATCAGCCCCAGCATTTT; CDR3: CATSKQEDSNQPQHF
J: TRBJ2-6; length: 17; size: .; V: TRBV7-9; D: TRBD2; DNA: TGTGCCAGCAGCGAACTAGCGGGGGGCCCCGGGACCAACGTCCTGACTTTC; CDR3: CASSELAGGPGTNVLTF
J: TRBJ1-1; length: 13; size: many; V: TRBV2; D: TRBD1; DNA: TGTGCCACCCGGGACAGTGACAACACTGAAGCTTTCTTT; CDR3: CATRDSDNTEAFF
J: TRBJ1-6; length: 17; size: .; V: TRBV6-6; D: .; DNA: TGTGCCAGCACTCCGAAGGAGCAGGTCAGCTATAATTCACCCCTCCACTTT; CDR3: CASTPKEQVSYNSPLHF
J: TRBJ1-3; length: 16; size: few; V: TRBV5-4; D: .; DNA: TGTGCCAGCAGCTTGGGAGGTTCGGGCGGCGGAAACACCATATATTTT; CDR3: CASSLGGSGGGNTIYF
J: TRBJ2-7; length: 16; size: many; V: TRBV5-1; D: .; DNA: TGCGCCAGCAGCTTGGATGCAGGGGCGGGCTCCTACGAGCAGTACTTC; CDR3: CASSLDAGAGSYEQYF
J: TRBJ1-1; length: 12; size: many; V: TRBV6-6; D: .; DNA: TGTGCCAGCAGTGAAGGGCCCACTGAAGCTTTCTTT; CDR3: CASSEGPTEAFF
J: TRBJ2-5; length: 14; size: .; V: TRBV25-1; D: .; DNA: TGTGCCAGCAGTGACGCTGCCCCTCAAGAGACCCAGTACTTC; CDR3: CASSDAAPQETQYF
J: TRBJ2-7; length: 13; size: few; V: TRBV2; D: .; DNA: TGTGCCGGGCGGGGAGACAGCCTCCAATGGCAGTACTTC; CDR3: CAGRGDSLQWQYF
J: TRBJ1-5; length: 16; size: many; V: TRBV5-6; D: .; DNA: TGTGCCAGCAGCTCGGCGGGAGGGTGGTCCAATCAGCCCCAGCATTTT; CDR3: CASSSAGGWSNQPQHF